The sequence of this TCR beta chain was determined in a study of T cell changes during pregnancy in multiple sclerosis. The V segment lost 0 bases and the J segment 2 bases; nucleotides outside the gene matches: 6. The CDR3 has 16 residues. From germline, CDR1 is MNHEY and CDR2 SVGAGI. The data were produced by immunoSEQ multiplex PCR, yet TCRdb's version contains in-frame clones alone and is incomplete. Of approximately 68,000 clones listed, approximately 91% were seen once; the top ten hold around 1.4%. The chain combines TRBV6-5 with TRBJ1-2; 7 nucleotides agree with TRBD1. The clonotype was recovered from a female donor with multiple sclerosis, enrolled in a pregnancy study. The sequences come from peripheral blood, collected in the second trimester of pregnancy. This CDR3 is CASSYSAMDRNYGYTF. Written as DNA, the CDR3 is TGTGCCAGCAGTTACTCGGCAATGGACAGGAACTATGGCTACACCTTC.